This T cell receptor (beta chain) was identified in a study of molecular identifiers for immune sequencing clone quantification. This clonotype was counted between two and nine times. From the PCR reads, TCRdb called clonotypes with MiXCR, one entry per CDR3 protein. Counted here are about 640,000 distinct CDR3 sequences, 15% to 20% occurring once; the ten biggest clones make up around 0.9%. The V gene lost 4 bases and the J gene lost 2 bases, with 9 bases spanning the gap. This CDR3 is built from 13 residues. Germline V gene lookup returns CDR1 MGHRA and CDR2 YSYEKL. The chain joins TRBV4-1 to TRBJ2-7; the D is unclear. The sequencing sample was made of naive CD8+ T cells from blood, with Jurkat cell RNA spiked in. This sample's subset: FACS-sorted CD8+CD4-CCR7+CD45RA+ naive T cells. This receptor was identified in a human donor in good health. Some libraries in this study had Jurkat cell RNA spiked in. The CDR3 nucleotides read TGCGCCAGCAGCCGGGAAAGTGCCTACGAGCAGTACTTC. The encoded protein is CASSRESAYEQYF.